What follows is one T cell receptor (beta chain) and its context. These data originate in a study of early T cells in non-severe SARS-CoV-2 infection. Unique molecular identifiers were affixed to single, distinct cDNA molecules. Using its own MiXCR run on the 5' RACE reads, TCRdb lists one record per CDR3 protein. The sample lists around 40,000 distinct CDR3 sequences; about a tenth were seen once. The source is an adult who was a healthcare worker with PCR-confirmed SARS-CoV-2 infection or an uninfected control (not recorded which). The material sequenced was whole blood.

The CDR3 DNA is TGTGCCAGCAGTTTTTACCGTGACACCGGGGAGCTGTTTTTT. Translated: CASSFYRDTGELFF. The chain recombines TRBV6-5 with TRBJ2-2; the D is unclear. CDR3 size: 14 residues. V lost 4 bases and J 3 bases, leaving 9 bases between the germline ends. Germline V lookup: CDR1 MNHEY, CDR2 SVGAGI.